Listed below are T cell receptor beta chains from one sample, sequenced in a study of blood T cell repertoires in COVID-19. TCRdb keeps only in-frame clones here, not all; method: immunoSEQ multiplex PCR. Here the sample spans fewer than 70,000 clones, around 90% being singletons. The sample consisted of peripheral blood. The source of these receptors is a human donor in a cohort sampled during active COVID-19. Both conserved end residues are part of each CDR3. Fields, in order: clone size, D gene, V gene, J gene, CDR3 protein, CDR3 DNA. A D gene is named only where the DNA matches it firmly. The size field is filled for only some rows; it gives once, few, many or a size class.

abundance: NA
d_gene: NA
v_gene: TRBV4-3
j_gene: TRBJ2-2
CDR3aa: CASRSSSGDAGELFF
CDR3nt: TGCGCCAGCAGGAGCTCTTCGGGGGATGCCGGGGAGCTGTTTTTT

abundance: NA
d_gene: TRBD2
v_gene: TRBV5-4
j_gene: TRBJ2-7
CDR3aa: CASSMGLGPYEQYF
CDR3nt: TGTGCCAGCAGCATGGGACTAGGCCCCTACGAGCAGTACTTC

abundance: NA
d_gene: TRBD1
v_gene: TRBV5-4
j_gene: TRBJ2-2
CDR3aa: CASSPGTGNTGELFF
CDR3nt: TGTGCCAGCAGCCCCGGGACAGGGAACACCGGGGAGCTGTTTTTT

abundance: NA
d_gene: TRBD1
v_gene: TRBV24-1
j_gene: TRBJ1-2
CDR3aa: CATQQGAGGYTF
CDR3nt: TGTGCCACCCAACAGGGGGCAGGTGGCTACACCTTC

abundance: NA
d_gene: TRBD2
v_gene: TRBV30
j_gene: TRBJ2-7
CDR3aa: CAWSVSGTSAEQYF
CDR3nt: TGTGCCTGGAGTGTATCGGGGACTAGCGCCGAGCAGTACTTC

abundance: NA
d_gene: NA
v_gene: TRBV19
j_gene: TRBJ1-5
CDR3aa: CASSKQSDQPQHF
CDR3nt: TGTGCCAGTAGCAAACAATCAGATCAGCCCCAGCATTTT

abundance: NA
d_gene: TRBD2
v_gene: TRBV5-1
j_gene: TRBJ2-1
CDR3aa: CASSLASGSKFSYNEQFF
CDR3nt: TGCGCCAGCAGCTTGGCGAGCGGGAGTAAGTTTTCCTACAATGAGCAGTTCTTC

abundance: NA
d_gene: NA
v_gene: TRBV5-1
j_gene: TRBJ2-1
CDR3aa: CASSEDRALSSYNEQFF
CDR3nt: TGCGCCAGCAGCGAGGATAGAGCGTTGAGCTCCTACAATGAGCAGTTCTTC

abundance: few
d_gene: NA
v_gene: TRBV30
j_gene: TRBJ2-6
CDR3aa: CACPGFSGANVLTF
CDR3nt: TGTGCCTGTCCAGGGTTCTCTGGGGCCAACGTCCTGACTTTC

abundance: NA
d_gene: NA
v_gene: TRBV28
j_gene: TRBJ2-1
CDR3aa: CASSFQGWSYNEQFF
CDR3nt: TGTGCCAGCAGTTTCCAGGGGTGGTCCTACAATGAGCAGTTCTTC

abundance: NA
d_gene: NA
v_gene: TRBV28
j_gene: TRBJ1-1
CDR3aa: CASSESGTLNTEAFF
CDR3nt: TGTGCCAGCAGTGAGTCCGGGACATTGAACACTGAAGCTTTCTTT

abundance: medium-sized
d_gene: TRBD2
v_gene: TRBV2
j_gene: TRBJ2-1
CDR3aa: CASRTGGGFDEQFF
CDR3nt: TGTGCCAGCAGGACGGGCGGGGGGTTCGATGAGCAGTTCTTC

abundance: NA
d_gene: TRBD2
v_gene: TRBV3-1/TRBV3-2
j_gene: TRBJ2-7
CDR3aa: CASSPGLAGTYEQYF
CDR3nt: TGTGCCAGCAGCCCCGGACTAGCGGGCACCTACGAGCAGTACTTC

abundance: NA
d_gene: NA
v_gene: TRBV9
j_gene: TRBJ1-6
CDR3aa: CASSVEGELSPLHF
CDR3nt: TGTGCCAGCAGCGTAGAGGGGGAACTGTCACCCCTCCACTTT

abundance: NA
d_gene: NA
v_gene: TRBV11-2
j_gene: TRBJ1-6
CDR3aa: CASSVRWDTNSPLHF
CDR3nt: TGTGCCAGCAGCGTCCGGTGGGACACCAATTCACCCCTCCACTTT

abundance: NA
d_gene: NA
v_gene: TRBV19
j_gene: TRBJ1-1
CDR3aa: CASSLASHRVNTEAFF
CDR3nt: TGTGCCAGTAGTCTCGCTTCCCACAGGGTGAACACTGAAGCTTTCTTT

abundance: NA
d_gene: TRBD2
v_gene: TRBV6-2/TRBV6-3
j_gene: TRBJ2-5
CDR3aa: CASSKPGRGDQETQYF
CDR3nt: TGTGCCAGCAGTAAGCCTGGGCGGGGGGACCAAGAGACCCAGTACTTC

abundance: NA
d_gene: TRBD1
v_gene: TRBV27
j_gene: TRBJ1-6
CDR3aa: CASSQLDRGVPPLHF
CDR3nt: TGTGCCAGCAGCCAATTGGACAGGGGGGTTCCACCCCTCCACTTT

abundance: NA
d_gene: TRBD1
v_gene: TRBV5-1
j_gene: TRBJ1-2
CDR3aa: CASSWGDSNFYGYTF
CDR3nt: TGCGCCAGCAGCTGGGGGGACAGCAATTTCTATGGCTACACCTTC

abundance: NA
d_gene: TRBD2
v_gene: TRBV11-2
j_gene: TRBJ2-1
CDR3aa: CASSLRLADYNEQFF
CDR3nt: TGTGCCAGCAGCTTAAGACTAGCGGATTACAATGAGCAGTTCTTC

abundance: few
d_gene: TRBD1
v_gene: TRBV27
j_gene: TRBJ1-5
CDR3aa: CASSGQDKQPQHF
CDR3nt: TGTGCCAGCAGTGGACAGGACAAACAGCCCCAGCATTTT

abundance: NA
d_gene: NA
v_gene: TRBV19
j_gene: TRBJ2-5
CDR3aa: CALQTSSKGSRVWETQYF
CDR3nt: TGTGCCCTCCAAACCAGTAGTAAAGGGTCCAGGGTGTGGGAGACCCAGTACTTC

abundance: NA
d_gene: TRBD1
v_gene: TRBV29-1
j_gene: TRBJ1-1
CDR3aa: CSAGTGEAFF
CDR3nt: TGCAGCGCAGGGACAGGCGAAGCTTTCTTT

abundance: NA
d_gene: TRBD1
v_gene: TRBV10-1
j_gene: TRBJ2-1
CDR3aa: CASPGTGGYNEQFF
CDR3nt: TGCGCCAGCCCCGGGACAGGGGGCTACAATGAGCAGTTCTTC

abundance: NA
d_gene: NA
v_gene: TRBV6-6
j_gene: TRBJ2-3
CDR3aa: CASSYTESTDTQYF
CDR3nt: TGTGCCAGCAGTTACACAGAGAGCACAGATACGCAGTATTTT

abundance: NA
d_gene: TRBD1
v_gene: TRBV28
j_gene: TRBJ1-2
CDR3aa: CASSPPGQGTGYGYTF
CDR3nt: TGTGCCAGCAGTCCGCCTGGACAGGGAACGGGCTATGGCTACACCTTC

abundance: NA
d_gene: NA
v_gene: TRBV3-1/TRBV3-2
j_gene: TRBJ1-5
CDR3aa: CASSQGRAIRGQPQHF
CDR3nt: TGTGCCAGCAGCCAAGGTCGAGCCATCCGGGGACAGCCCCAGCATTTT

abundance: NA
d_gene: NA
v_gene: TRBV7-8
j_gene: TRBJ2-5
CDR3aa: CASSPSPGDQETQYF
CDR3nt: TGTGCCAGCAGCCCTTCTCCTGGAGACCAAGAGACCCAGTACTTC

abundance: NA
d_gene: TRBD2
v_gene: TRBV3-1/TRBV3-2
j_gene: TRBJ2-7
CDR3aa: CASSLTRLAGGQQYF
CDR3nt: TGTGCCAGCAGCCTTACACGACTAGCGGGGGGGCAACAGTACTTC

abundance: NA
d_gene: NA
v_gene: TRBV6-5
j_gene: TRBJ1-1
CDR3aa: CASRGHLNTEAFF
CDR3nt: TGTGCCAGCAGAGGACATTTAAACACTGAAGCTTTCTTT

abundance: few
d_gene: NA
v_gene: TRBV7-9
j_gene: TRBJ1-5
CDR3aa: CASSLIQGQPQHF
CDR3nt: TGTGCCAGCAGCTTAATTCAGGGTCAGCCCCAGCATTTT

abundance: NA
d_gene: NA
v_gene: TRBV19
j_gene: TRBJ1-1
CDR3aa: CASKHTGLNTEAFF
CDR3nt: TGTGCCAGTAAACATACAGGGTTGAACACTGAAGCTTTCTTT

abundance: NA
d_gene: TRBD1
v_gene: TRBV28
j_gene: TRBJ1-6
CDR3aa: CASRPGQAGSPLHF
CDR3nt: TGTGCCAGCAGGCCGGGACAGGCGGGTTCACCCCTCCACTTT

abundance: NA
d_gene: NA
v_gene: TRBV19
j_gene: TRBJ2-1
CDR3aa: CASSNPSGQHNEQFF
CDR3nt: TGTGCCAGTAGTAACCCTTCAGGACAGCACAATGAGCAGTTCTTC

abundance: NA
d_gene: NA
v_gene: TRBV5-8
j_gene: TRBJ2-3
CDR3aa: CASSLVVAVPITDTQYF
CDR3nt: TGTGCCAGCAGCTTGGTGGTAGCGGTTCCGATCACAGATACGCAGTATTTT

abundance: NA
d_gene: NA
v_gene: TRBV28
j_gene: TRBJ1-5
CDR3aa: CASVLRGQPQHF
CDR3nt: TGTGCCAGTGTCCTTAGGGGTCAGCCCCAGCATTTT

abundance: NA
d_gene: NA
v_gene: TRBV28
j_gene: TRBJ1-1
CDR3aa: CASSLPEGTEAFF
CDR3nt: TGTGCCAGCAGTTTACCGGAGGGCACTGAAGCTTTCTTT

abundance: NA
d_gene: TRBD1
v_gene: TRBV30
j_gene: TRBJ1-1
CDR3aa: CAWRQQGAFATEAFF
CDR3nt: TGTGCCTGGAGGCAACAGGGGGCCTTCGCCACTGAAGCTTTCTTT

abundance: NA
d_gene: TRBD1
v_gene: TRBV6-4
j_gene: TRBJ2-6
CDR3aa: CASSPQGSGANVLTF
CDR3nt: TGTGCCAGCAGTCCACAGGGGTCTGGGGCCAACGTCCTGACTTTC

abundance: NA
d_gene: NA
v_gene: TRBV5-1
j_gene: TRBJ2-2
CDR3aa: CASSLGTANTGELFF
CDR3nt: TGCGCCAGCAGCTTGGGGACAGCGAACACCGGGGAGCTGTTTTTT

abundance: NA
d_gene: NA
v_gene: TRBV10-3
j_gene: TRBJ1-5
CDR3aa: CATVQGLSNQPQHF
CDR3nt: TGTGCCACCGTACAGGGTCTTAGTAATCAGCCCCAGCATTTT

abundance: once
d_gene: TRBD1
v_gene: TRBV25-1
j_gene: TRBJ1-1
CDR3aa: CASSGQGWNTEAFF
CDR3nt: TGTGCCAGCAGTGGACAGGGTTGGAACACTGAAGCTTTCTTT

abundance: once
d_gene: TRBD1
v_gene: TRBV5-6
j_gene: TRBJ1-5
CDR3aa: CASTRTGSDQPQHF
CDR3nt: TGTGCCAGCACCAGGACAGGGAGCGATCAGCCCCAGCATTTT

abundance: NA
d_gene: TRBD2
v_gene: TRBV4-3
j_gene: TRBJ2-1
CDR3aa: CASSQDQASGSAYNEQFF
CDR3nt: TGCGCCAGCAGCCAAGATCAGGCTAGCGGGAGCGCTTACAATGAGCAGTTCTTC

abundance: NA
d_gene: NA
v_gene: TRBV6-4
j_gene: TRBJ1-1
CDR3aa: CASSLGARTEAFF
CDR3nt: TGTGCCAGCAGTTTGGGGGCCCGCACTGAAGCTTTCTTT

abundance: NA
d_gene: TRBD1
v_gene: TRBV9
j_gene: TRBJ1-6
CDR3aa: CASSDGQGEFPNSPLHF
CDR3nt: TGTGCCAGCAGCGACGGACAGGGGGAATTCCCGAATTCACCCCTCCACTTT

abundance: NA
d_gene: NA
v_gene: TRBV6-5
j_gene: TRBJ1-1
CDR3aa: CASSRWGDTEAFF
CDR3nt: TGTGCCAGCAGTCGCTGGGGGGACACTGAAGCTTTCTTT

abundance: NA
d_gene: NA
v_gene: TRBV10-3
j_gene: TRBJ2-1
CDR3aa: CAISESGGNNEQFF
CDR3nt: TGTGCCATCAGTGAGTCTGGGGGGAACAATGAGCAGTTCTTC

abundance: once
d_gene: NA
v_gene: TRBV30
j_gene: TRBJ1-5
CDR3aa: CAWGIGAHQPQHF
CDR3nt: TGTGCCTGGGGGATTGGGGCCCATCAGCCCCAGCATTTT

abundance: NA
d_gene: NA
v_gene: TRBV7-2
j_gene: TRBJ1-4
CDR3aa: CASTGWGREKLFF
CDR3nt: TGTGCCAGCACCGGGTGGGGCCGGGAAAAACTGTTTTTT

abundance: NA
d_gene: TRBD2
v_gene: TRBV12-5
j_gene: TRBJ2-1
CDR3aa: CASDRGGLNEQFF
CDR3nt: TGTGCTAGTGACCGGGGGGGCTTGAATGAGCAGTTCTTC

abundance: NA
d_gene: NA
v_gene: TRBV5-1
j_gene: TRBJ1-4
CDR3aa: CASSAAGRSNEKLFF
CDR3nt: TGCGCCAGCAGCGCCGCGGGACGGTCTAATGAAAAACTGTTTTTT

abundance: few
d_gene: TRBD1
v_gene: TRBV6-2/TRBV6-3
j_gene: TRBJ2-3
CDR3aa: CASSPVGQGTDTQYF
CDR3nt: TGTGCCAGCAGCCCCGTGGGACAGGGTACAGATACGCAGTATTTT